This T cell receptor beta chain was found in a study of T-cell memory formation after mild COVID-19. Study as a whole: Largely, the TCR clusters proved donor specific.

TCRdb re-analysed the 5' RACE reads in MiXCR, keeping a single row per CDR3 protein. The repertoire has around 530,000 distinct CDR3 sequences, approximately 21% of them found once; the top ten carry 7% to 9%. This clonotype was seen only a few times. The germline V gene has CDR1 SGHTA and CDR2 FQGNSA. This CDR3 is built from 15 residues. The V end was cut by 5 bases, the J end by 2 bases, with 12 bases between. The receptor comes from an adult woman who had mild COVID-19 (a few samples of this study predate the infection). Cell type and time point are not known. Material for sequencing was PBMCs or a T cell subset sorted from them (not recorded which). The chain employs TRBV7-2 and TRBJ2-2; D gene unclear. The CDR3 sequence is CASSPLRRNTGELFF. The CDR3 DNA sequence: TGTGCCAGCAGCCCTCTACGTAGAAACACCGGGGAGCTGTTTTTT. The complete variable domain, with remaining parts taken from reference TRBV7-2 and TRBJ2-2, reads GAGVSQSPSNKVTEKGKDVELRCDPISGHTALYWYRQSLGQGLEFLIYFQGNSAPDKSGLPSDRFSAERTGGSVSTLTIQRTQQEDSAVYLCASSPLRRNTGELFFGEGSRLTVL.